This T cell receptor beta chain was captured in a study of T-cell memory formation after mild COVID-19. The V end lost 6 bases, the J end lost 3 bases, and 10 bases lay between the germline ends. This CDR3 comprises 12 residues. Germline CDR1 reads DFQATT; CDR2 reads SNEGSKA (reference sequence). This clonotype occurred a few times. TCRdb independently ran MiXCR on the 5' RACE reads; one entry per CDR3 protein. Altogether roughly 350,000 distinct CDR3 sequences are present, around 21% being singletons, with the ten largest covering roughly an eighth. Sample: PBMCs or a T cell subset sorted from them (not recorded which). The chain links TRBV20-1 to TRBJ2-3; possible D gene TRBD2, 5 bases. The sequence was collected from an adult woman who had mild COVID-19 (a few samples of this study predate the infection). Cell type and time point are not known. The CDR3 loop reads CSAPGRTDTQYF. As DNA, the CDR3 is TGCAGTGCCCCGGGAAGGACAGATACGCAGTATTTT.